Following are 15 T cell receptor beta chains from one sample sequenced in a study of blood T cell repertoires in COVID-19. Only in-frame clones appear in the TCRdb table, and some are missing; sequencing was by immunoSEQ multiplex PCR. The sample has some 170,000 clones, about 92% seen once; the top ten hold 2%. Specimen: peripheral blood. All receptors derive from a woman in her sixties or seventies with COVID-19, enrolled during active disease.

V usage is TRBV19 and J usage is TRBJ2-5, with TRBD1 as a possible D gene (6 bases). The CDR3 is 14 amino acids. V was cut by 4 bases and J by 4 bases, with 13 bases left in between. The germline gives CDR1 LNHDA, CDR2 SQIVND (reference sequence). The CDR3, as DNA: TGTGCCAGTAGTAAATACAGGGATGGAGAGACCCAGTACTTC. It encodes CASSKYRDGETQYF.

The gene calls are TRBV5-4 and TRBJ2-7, with D tentatively TRBD2 (6 bases). This CDR3 has 14 residues. Looked up from germline, CDR1 is SGHNT and CDR2 is YYREEE (reference sequence). The V gene lost 0 bases and the J gene lost 2 bases, with 9 bases spanning the gap. The CDR3 DNA follows: TGTGCCAGCAGCTTGGATTGGGGGGCCTACGAGCAGTACTTC. Amino acid sequence: CASSLDWGAYEQYF.

This sequence joins TRBV5-1 and TRBJ2-7, with D possibly matching TRBD2 (5 bases). Trimming took 5 bases from V and 1 from J, leaving 16 bases between them. Looked up from germline, CDR1 is SGHRS and CDR2 is YFSETQ. The CDR3 runs 15 residues. CDR3 bases: TGCGCCAGCAGAGGAGGCTGGACCCAGTCCTACGAGCAGTACTTC. The encoded protein is CASRGGWTQSYEQYF.

This chain uses TRBV11-2 with TRBJ1-5; D is uncertain. CDR1 is SGHAT, CDR2 FQNNGV, per germline. The CDR3 consists of 13 residues. Trimming cost V 2 bases and J 4 bases, with 6 bases left between them. The CDR3 coding sequence is TGTGCCAGCAGCTTATCCTTTAATCAGCCCCAGCATTTT. Its translation: CASSLSFNQPQHF.

J is TRBJ1-1 and V is TRBV9, with TRBD1 identical over 10 bases. Germline V gene data show CDR1 as SGDLS and CDR2 as YYNGEE. The CDR3 length is 13 residues. The J segment lost 2 bases and the V segment lost 9 bases, leaving 4 bases of the junction unmatched. The CDR3 sequence: CATGQGVNTEAFF. The DNA for the CDR3 is TGTGCCACCGGACAGGGGGTTAACACTGAAGCTTTCTTT. The variable domain in full, with the rest retrieved from reference TRBV9 and TRBJ1-1, is DSGVTQTPKHLITATGQRVTLRCSPRSGDLSVYWYQQSLDQGLQFLIQYYNGEERAKGNILERFSAQQFPDLHSELNLSSLELGDSALYFCATGQGVNTEAFFGQGTRLTVV.

This chain uses TRBV5-4 with TRBJ1-2; 7 bases fit TRBD1. The CDR3 covers 16 residues. Germline values: CDR1 SGHNT, CDR2 YYREEE (reference sequence). V dropped 3 bases and J dropped 0; count of bases not matched to a gene: 8. CDR3 in DNA: TGTGCCAGCAGCTCATTGCAGGGACAGACTAACTATGGCTACACCTTC. Its protein is CASSSLQGQTNYGYTF.

This chain uses TRBV11-3 with TRBJ2-3; 8 bases agree with TRBD1. CDR3 length equals 14 residues. V lost 5 bases, J lost 4 bases, and 5 bases stayed unmatched. CDR1 and CDR2 from the germline V gene are SGHNT and YENEEA. The CDR3 region is CASSQGQASDTQYF. The CDR3 DNA reads as TGTGCCAGCAGCCAGGGACAGGCCTCAGATACGCAGTATTTT.

The chain joins TRBV5-8 to TRBJ2-7, with TRBD1 as a possible D gene (5 bases). Germline loops: CDR1 SGHTS, CDR2 YDEGEE. The V gene lost 2 bases and the J gene lost 3 bases, with 12 bases spanning the gap. CDR3 length: 14 residues. CDR3 coding DNA: TGTGCCAGCAGCTTCAGGAGCAGGGTCTACGAGCAGTACTTC. Its translation is CASSFRSRVYEQYF.

This chain uses TRBV6-2 or TRBV6-3 with TRBJ2-2, with a weak D call TRBD1 (6 bases). The V gene lost 6 bases and the J gene lost 0 bases, with 17 bases spanning the gap. Germline lookup yields CDR1 MNHEY and CDR2 SVGEGT. This CDR3 has 17 residues. The DNA for the CDR3 is TGTGCCAGCAGCCATCAGACCGGGACACCGAACACCGGGGAGCTGTTTTTT. This codes for CASSHQTGTPNTGELFF.

The chain carries TRBV19 and TRBJ1-2; no clear D gene. The CDR3 has 13 amino acids. Germline CDR1 and CDR2: LNHDA and SQIVND (reference sequence). Trimming cost V 3 bases and J 1 base, with 6 bases left between them. The CDR3 reads CASSMFSNYGYTF. CDR3 bases: TGTGCCAGTAGTATGTTCAGTAACTATGGCTACACCTTC. Using reference TRBV19 and TRBJ1-2 for the parts outside the CDR3, the full variable domain is DGGITQSPKYLFRKEGQNVTLSCEQNLNHDAMYWYRQDPGQGLRLIYYSQIVNDFQKGDIAEGYSVSREKKESFPLTVTSAQKNPTAFYLCASSMFSNYGYTFGSGTRLTVV.

The chain links TRBV6-4 to TRBJ2-7; D gene ambiguous. Per germline, CDR1 MRHNA and CDR2 SNTAGT. The CDR3 runs 14 residues. Deletions cut 2 bases from V and 1 base from J, with 9 bases between. The DNA of the CDR3 is TGTGCCAGCAGTGACACAGCTAATTCCTACGAGCAGTACTTC. Protein sequence: CASSDTANSYEQYF.

This chain joins TRBV19 and TRBJ1-3; D might be TRBD1 (6 bases). Between the trimmed V and J ends, which lost 7 bases and 0 bases, there was a span of 13 bases. This CDR3 contains 15 residues. The germline V gene encodes CDR1 LNHDA and CDR2 SQIVND (reference sequence). The CDR3 region has the DNA TGTGCCAGTAAGCGGGGGGCTTACTCTGGAAACACCATATATTTT. Translation gives CASKRGAYSGNTIYF.

This clone showed up just once. The chain carries TRBV18 and TRBJ2-4; TRBD1 matches at 10 bases. V shed 0 bases and J 3 bases; nucleotides not matched to a gene: 11. Looked up from germline, CDR1 is KGHSH and CDR2 is LQKENI. This CDR3 has 19 residues. The chain's CDR3 is CASSPPGTGAWGRKNIQYF. In DNA form, the CDR3 reads TGTGCCAGCTCACCACCCGGGACAGGGGCGTGGGGTCGCAAAAACATTCAGTACTTC.

The chain joins TRBV21-1 to TRBJ1-5; the table's D call, TRBD1, was not checked against the DNA. TRBV21-1 is noted as a pseudogene. This CDR3 has 11 residues. In nucleotides, the CDR3 is TGTGCCAGCATTCCTGGGACACCCCAGCATTTT. It is translated as CASIPGTPQHF.

This clone was seen only once. V gene TRBV5-1 combines with J gene TRBJ1-2; 9 bases are a match to TRBD1. The CDR3 runs to 13 residues. Trimming took 3 bases from V and 8 from J; bases not matched to a gene: 5. Germline-derived CDR1 and CDR2 are SGHRS and YFSETQ. CDR3 residues: CASSWGQGYGYTF. The DNA of the CDR3 is TGCGCCAGCAGCTGGGGACAGGGTTACGGCTACACCTTC.